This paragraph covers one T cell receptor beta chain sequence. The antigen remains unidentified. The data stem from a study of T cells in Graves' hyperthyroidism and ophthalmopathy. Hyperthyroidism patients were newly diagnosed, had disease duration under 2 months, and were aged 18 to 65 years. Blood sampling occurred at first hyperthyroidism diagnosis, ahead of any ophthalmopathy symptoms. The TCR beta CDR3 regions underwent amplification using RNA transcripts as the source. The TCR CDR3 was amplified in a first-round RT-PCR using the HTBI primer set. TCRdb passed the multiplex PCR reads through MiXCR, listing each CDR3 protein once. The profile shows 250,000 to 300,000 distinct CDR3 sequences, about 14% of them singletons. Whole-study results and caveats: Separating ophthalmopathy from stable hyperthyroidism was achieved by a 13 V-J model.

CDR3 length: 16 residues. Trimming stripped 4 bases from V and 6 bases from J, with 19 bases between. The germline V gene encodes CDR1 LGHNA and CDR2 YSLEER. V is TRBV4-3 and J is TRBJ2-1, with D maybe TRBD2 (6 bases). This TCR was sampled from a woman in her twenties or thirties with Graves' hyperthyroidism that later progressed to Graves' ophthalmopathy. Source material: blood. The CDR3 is CASSRMGGITGNEQFF. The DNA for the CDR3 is TGCGCCAGCAGCCGAATGGGGGGAATTACCGGCAATGAGCAGTTCTTC.